Included here is one T cell receptor beta chain sequence, with context. Its antigen is unknown. Autopsy tissues spanned esophagus to rectum, liver, skin, and lymphoid organs including spleen. This sample is part of a study of tissue T cells after allogeneic stem cell transplantation. Study overall: Tissue samples with histologically apparent lymphocytes on H&E review were prioritized for sequencing.

General study results and limits: Only a limited share of tissue TCRs appeared in blood or spleen. Motif-based clustering found tissue-specific repertoire signatures shared across patients, though few clones were shared.

Measured with immunoSEQ multiplex PCR; TCRdb has only the in-frame clones, and not every one. Among about 5,600 clones listed, around two thirds were seen once. Looked up from germline, CDR1 is LGHNA and CDR2 is YNFKEQ. This CDR3 is built from 14 residues. V shed 4 bases and J 4 bases; nucleotides not matched to a gene: 5. The V gene is TRBV4-2, the J gene TRBJ2-3; 7 nucleotides agree with TRBD1. The sequencing here drew on duodenum tissue, taken at autopsy. This clonotype was sampled from a woman between 18 and 50 years old with breast cancer. CDR3 sequence: CASSPRQGPDTQYF. The CDR3 DNA reads TGTGCCAGCAGCCCTCGACAGGGCCCAGATACGCAGTATTTT.